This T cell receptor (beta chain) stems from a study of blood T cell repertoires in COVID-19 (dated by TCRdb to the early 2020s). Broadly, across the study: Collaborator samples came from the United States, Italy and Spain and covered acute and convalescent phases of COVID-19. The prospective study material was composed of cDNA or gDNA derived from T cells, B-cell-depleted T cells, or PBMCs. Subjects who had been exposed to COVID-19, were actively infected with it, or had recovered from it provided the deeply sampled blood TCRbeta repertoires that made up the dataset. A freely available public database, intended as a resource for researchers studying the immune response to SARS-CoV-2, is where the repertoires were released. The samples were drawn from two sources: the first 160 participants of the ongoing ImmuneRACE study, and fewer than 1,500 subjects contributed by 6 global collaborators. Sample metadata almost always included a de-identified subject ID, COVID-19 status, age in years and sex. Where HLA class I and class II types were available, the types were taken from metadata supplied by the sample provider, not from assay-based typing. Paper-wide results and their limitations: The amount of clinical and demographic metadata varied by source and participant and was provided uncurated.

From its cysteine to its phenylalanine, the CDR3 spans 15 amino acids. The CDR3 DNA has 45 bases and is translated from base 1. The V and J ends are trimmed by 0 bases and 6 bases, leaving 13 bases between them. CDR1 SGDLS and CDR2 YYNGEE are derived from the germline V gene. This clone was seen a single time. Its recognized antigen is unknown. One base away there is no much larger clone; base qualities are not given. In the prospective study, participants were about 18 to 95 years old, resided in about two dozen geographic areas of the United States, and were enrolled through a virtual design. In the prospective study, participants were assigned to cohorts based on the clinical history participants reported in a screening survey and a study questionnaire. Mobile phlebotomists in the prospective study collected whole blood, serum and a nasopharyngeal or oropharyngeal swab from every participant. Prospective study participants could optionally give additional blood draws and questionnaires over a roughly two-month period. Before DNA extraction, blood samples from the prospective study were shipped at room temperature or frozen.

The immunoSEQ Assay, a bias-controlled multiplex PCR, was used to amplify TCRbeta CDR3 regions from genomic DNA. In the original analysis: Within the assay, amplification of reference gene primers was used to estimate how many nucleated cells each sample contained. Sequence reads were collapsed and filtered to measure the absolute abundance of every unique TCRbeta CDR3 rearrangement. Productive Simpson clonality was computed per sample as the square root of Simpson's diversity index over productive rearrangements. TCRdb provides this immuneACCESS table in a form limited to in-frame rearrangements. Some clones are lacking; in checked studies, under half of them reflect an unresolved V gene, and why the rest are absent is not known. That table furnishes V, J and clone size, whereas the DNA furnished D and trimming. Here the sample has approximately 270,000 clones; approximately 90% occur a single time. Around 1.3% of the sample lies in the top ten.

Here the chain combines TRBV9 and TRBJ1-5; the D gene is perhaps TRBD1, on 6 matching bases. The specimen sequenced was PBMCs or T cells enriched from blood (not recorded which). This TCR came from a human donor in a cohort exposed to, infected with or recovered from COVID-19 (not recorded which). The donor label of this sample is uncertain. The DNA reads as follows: TGTGCCAGCAGCGTAGATCCGACAGGTATTCAGCCCCAGCATTTT. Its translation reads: CASSVDPTGIQPQHF. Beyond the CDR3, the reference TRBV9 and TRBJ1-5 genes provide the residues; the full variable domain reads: DSGVTQTPKHLITATGQRVTLRCSPRSGDLSVYWYQQSLDQGLQFLIQYYNGEERAKGNILERFSAQQFPDLHSELNLSSLELGDSALYFCASSVDPTGIQPQHFGDGTRLSIL.